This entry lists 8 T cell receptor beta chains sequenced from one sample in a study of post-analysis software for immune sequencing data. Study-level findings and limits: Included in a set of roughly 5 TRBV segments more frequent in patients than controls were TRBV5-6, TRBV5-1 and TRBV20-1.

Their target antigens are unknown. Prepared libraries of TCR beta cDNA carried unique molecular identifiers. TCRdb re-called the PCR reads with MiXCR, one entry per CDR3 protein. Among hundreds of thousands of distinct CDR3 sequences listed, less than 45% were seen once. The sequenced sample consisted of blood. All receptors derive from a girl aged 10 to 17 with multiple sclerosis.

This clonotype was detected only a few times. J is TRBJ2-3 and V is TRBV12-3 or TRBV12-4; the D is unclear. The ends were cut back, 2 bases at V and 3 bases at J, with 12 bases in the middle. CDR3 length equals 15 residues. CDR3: CASSLFGYETDTQYF. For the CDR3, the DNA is TGTGCCAGCAGTTTATTCGGGTATGAGACAGATACGCAGTATTTT.

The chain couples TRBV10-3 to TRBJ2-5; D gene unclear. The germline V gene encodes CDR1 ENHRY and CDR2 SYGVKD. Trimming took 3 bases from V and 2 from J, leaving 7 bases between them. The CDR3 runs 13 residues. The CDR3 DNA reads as TGTGCCATCAGTGAATACGGTCAAGAGACCCAGTACTTC. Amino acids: CAISEYGQETQYF.

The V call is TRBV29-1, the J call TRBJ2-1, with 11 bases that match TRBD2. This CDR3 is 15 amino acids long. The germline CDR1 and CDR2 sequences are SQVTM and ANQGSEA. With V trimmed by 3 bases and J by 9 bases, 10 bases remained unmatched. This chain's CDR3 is CSVDQLAGGGGEQFF. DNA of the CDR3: TGCAGCGTTGATCAGCTAGCGGGAGGAGGAGGTGAGCAGTTCTTC.

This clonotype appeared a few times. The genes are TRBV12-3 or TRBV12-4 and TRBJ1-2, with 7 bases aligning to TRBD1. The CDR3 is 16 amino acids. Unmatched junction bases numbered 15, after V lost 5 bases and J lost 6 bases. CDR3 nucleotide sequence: TGTGCCAGCAGTCCCGGCGAGGTAGGGGGCACGAATGGCTACACCTTC. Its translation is CASSPGEVGGTNGYTF.

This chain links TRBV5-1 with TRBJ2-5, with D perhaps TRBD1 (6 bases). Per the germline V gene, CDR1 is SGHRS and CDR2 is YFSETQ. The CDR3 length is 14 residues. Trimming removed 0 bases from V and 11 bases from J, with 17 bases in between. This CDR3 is CASSLDRSEGEQYF. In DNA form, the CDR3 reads TGCGCCAGCAGCTTGGACAGGTCCGAGGGGGAGCAGTACTTC.

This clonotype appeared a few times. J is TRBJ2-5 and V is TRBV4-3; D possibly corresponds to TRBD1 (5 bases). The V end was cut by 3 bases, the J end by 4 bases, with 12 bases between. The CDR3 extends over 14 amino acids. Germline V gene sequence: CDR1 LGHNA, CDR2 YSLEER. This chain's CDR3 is CASSQADRRETQYF. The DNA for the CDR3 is TGCGCCAGCAGCCAGGCAGACAGAAGAGAGACCCAGTACTTC.

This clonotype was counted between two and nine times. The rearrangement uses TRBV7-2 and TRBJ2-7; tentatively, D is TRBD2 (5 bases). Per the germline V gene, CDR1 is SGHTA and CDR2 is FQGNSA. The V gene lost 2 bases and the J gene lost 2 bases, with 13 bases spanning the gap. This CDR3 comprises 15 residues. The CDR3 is CASSLRESITYEQYF. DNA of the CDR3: TGTGCCAGCAGCTTACGGGAATCAATTACCTACGAGCAGTACTTC.

The CDR3 DNA follows: TGTGCCAGCAGCGACCGGGACAGGGGCAATCAGCCCCAGCATTTT. As protein: CASSDRDRGNQPQHF. V and J are TRBV7-8 and TRBJ1-5; the match to TRBD1 covers 9 bases. This CDR3 spans 15 amino acids. V gave up 5 bases and J gave up 2 bases; unmatched junction bases: 4. Germline-derived CDR1 and CDR2 are SGHVS and FQNEAQ. The full variable domain, its missing parts supplied by reference TRBV7-8 and TRBJ1-5, is GAGVSQSPRYKVAKRGQDVALRCDPISGHVSLFWYQQALGQGPEFLTYFQNEAQLDKSGLPSDRFFAERPEGSVSTLKIQRTQQEDSAVYLCASSDRDRGNQPQHFGDGTRLSIL.